This T cell receptor beta chain appears in the sequencing data of a study of response to subunit inactivated influenza vaccine. The CDR3 covers 15 residues. Germline CDR1 and CDR2: SGHRS and YFSETQ. Trimming cost V 2 bases and J 0 bases, with 10 bases left between them. In TCRdb, the RT-PCR reads were re-called with MiXCR into one record per CDR3 protein. The table includes about 570,000 distinct CDR3 sequences, around 11% detected once. This same sample was also taken into another study, of T cells expressing NK-cell markers. That study adds: The authors made TCR beta cDNA libraries by 5'RACE template switching. This switching added a universal primer site and UMIs.

This chain connects TRBV5-1 to TRBJ2-3; D not resolved. Here the sequenced sample was PBMCs from blood, taken on the day of vaccination. The sequence came from a middle-aged man who received an inactivated influenza vaccine. As DNA, the CDR3 is TGCGCCAGCAGCTTCACATTCGCTAGCACAGATACGCAGTATTTT. It is translated as CASSFTFASTDTQYF.